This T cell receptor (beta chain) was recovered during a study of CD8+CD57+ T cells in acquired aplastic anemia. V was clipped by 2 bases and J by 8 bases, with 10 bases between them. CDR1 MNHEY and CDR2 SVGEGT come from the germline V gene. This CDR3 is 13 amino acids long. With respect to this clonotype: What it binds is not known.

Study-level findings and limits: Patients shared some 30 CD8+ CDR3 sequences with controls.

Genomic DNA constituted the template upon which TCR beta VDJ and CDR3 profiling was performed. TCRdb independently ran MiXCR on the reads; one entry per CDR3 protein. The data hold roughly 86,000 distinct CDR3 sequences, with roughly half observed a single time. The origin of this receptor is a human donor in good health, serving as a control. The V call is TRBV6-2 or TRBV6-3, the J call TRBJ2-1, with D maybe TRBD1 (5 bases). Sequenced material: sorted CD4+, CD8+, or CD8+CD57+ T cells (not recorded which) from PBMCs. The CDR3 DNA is TGTGCCAGCAGTTACGAACAGGCCCATGAGCAGTTCTTC. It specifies CASSYEQAHEQFF.